The text below deals with one T cell receptor beta chain. Sequencing was performed with immunoSEQ multiplex PCR; in TCRdb, only in-frame clones are kept and a portion is missing. The repertoire consists of about 8,000 clones, with about 90% occurring once and the leading ten covering 5.2%. The record originates from a study of T cell changes during pregnancy in multiple sclerosis. Per the germline V gene, CDR1 is SEHNR and CDR2 is FQNEAQ (reference sequence). CDR3 length: 16 residues. V lost 4 bases and J lost 3, with 19 bases in between. The receptor was isolated from a female donor in good health, enrolled as a control in a pregnancy study. The material was CD8+ T cells from peripheral blood mononuclear cells, obtained in the first trimester of pregnancy. The J gene is TRBJ2-7, the V gene TRBV7-9; TRBD2 is a possible D gene (6 bases). DNA of the CDR3: TGTGCCAGCAGCTCCCCCTCGGGAGTAACCCTCTACGAGCAGTACTTC. Translated: CASSSPSGVTLYEQYF.